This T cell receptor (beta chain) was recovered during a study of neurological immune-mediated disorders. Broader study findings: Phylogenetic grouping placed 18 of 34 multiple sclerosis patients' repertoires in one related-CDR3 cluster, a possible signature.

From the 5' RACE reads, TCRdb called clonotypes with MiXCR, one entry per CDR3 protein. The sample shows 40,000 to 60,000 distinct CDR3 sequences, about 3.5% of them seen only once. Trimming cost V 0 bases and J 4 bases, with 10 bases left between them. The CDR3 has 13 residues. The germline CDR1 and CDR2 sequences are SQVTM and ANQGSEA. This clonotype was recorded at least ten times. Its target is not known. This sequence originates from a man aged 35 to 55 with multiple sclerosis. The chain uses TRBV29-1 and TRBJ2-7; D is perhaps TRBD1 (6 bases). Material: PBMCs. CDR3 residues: CSVEEIQGYEQYF. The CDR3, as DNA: TGCAGCGTTGAAGAGATACAGGGTTACGAGCAGTACTTC.